These 30 T cell receptor beta chains originate from one sample sequenced in a study of T cells in localized non-small cell lung cancer. Measured with immunoSEQ multiplex PCR; TCRdb has only the in-frame clones, and not every one. The table shows roughly 1,800 clones, with 20% to 25% occurring only once. The source was normal lung tissue next to the tumor, collected before any cancer treatment. The receptors were sampled from a female donor aged 60 or older with stage II lung adenocarcinoma.

The chain recombines TRBV11-3 with TRBJ2-1, with 10 bases identical to TRBD2. V shed 3 bases and J 7 bases; nucleotides not matched to a gene: 6. In germline, CDR1 is SGHNT, CDR2 YENEEA. The CDR3 length is 15 residues. CDR3 bases: TGTGCCAGCAGCTTGAGCGGGGGGGTAACAAATGAGCAGTTCTTC. It codes for CASSLSGGVTNEQFF.

In its sample, this clone ranks as medium-sized. V is TRBV11-3 and J is TRBJ2-7; TRBD1 aligns across 9 bases. Germline V gives CDR1 SGHNT, CDR2 YENEEA. V shed 3 bases, J shed 5 bases, and the junction held 11 bases outside the gene matches. The CDR3 covers 16 residues. In DNA, the CDR3 is TGTGCCAGCAGCTTGGCCGATGGACAGGGGCGGAACGAGCAGTACTTC. The encoded protein is CASSLADGQGRNEQYF.

This clone was seen more than once but under ten times. J is TRBJ1-2 and V is TRBV11-3, with 8 bases matching TRBD1. The J segment lost 4 bases and the V segment lost 6 bases, leaving 7 bases of the junction unmatched. The V gene's germline CDR1 is SGHNT and CDR2 YENEEA. The CDR3 sequence is 14 residues long. CDR3 DNA sequence: TGTGCCAGCAGTTCTACAGGGGGACGCTATGGCTACACCTTC. The encoded protein is CASSSTGGRYGYTF.

This clone showed up just a few times. This chain links TRBV5-1 with TRBJ2-1, with 8 bases lining up with TRBD1. CDR1 is SGHRS, CDR2 YFSETQ, per germline. V was clipped by 5 bases and J by 5 bases; unmatched bases: 9. The CDR3 is made up of 15 amino acids. CDR3 nucleotides: TGCGCCAGCAGTCAACAGGGGGTACTGGACAATGAGCAGTTCTTC. This translates into CASSQQGVLDNEQFF.

This clone is large in the sample. The V and J genes are TRBV6-8 and TRBJ2-3; D ambiguous. From germline, CDR1 is MNHGY and CDR2 SAAAGT. Trimming removed 2 bases at V and 0 bases at J, with 12 bases between. The CDR3 spans 16 residues. CDR3 loop: CASSYDSRISTDTQYF. The CDR3 DNA reads as TGTGCCAGCAGTTACGACTCACGGATCAGCACAGATACGCAGTATTTT.

This clone was counted between two and nine times. The chain is built from TRBV6-8 and TRBJ1-5, with 9 nucleotides matching TRBD1. The ends lost 6 bases at V and 0 bases at J; junction bases unmatched: 3. This CDR3 has 15 residues. Germline CDR1 and CDR2: MNHGY and SAAAGT. This chain's CDR3 is CASSRGQGSNQPQHF. The CDR3 region has the DNA TGTGCCAGCAGCCGGGGACAGGGTAGCAATCAGCCCCAGCATTTT.

This clone turned up a few times. The chain links TRBV6-8 to TRBJ1-1; D might be TRBD1 (5 bases). CDR1 and CDR2 from the germline V gene are MNHGY and SAAAGT. V shed 7 bases and J shed 5 bases, with 14 bases lying between them. The length of the CDR3 is 13 residues. CDR3 residues: CASMGGNITEAFF. In DNA, the CDR3 is TGTGCCAGCATGGGGGGAAATATAACTGAAGCTTTCTTT.

The chain employs TRBV9 and TRBJ2-3; 7 nucleotides agree with TRBD2. CDR3 length: 13 amino acids. V was clipped by 5 bases and J by 3 bases; unmatched bases: 3. Germline CDR1 SGDLS, CDR2 YYNGEE. DNA of the CDR3: TGTGCCAGCAGTGGCGGGAGTACAGATACGCAGTATTTT. Translation: CASSGGSTDTQYF.

By share, this clone ranks as large. The V call is TRBV6-8, the J call TRBJ1-5; D gene unclear. The CDR3 covers 15 residues. Germline V gene data show CDR1 as MNHGY and CDR2 as SAAAGT. With 5 bases removed from V and 7 bases from J, the gap between germline ends came to 18 bases. Here the CDR3 reads CASSPTRRPSQPQHF. For the CDR3, the DNA is TGTGCCAGCAGTCCCACCCGACGGCCTAGCCAGCCCCAGCATTTT.

This clone was picked up a small number of times. The chain combines TRBV6-8 with TRBJ1-4; D call uncertain. Deletions cut 6 bases from V and 7 bases from J, with 21 bases between. The CDR3 loop spans 16 amino acids. Germline V gene lookup returns CDR1 MNHGY and CDR2 SAAAGT. CDR3 nucleotide sequence: TGTGCCAGCAGCTACGGGAAGGGCGCAGTGGGTGAAAAACTGTTTTTT. Its translation: CASSYGKGAVGEKLFF.

This rearrangement joins TRBV30 to TRBJ1-5; D gene uncertain. The CDR3 contains 14 residues. V shed 1 base and J shed 2 bases, with 9 bases lying between them. Per the germline V gene, CDR1 is GTSNPN and CDR2 is SVGIG (reference sequence). The CDR3 region is CAWSGANGNQPQHF. CDR3 in DNA: TGTGCCTGGAGTGGGGCAAACGGCAATCAGCCCCAGCATTTT.

This clone was detected a few times. The chain carries TRBV6-8 and TRBJ2-7, with TRBD1 identical over 7 bases. J gave up 0 bases and V 10 bases, and 9 bases lay outside the gene matches. From germline, CDR1 is MNHGY and CDR2 SAAAGT. The CDR3 totals 14 residues. The CDR3 nucleotides are TGTGCCACCCAGGGGGTTGGGAGCTCCTACGAGCAGTACTTC. It specifies CATQGVGSSYEQYF.

This clone has only a few counts. The chain uses TRBV19 and TRBJ1-5; 7 bases match TRBD1. Per germline, CDR1 LNHDA and CDR2 SQIVND (reference sequence). The CDR3 totals 15 residues. With V trimmed by 2 bases and J by 1 base, 2 bases remained unmatched. CDR3 in DNA: TGTGCCAGTAGTATACAGGGGGGAAGCAATCAGCCCCAGCATTTT. This translates into CASSIQGGSNQPQHF.

In this sample, this clone turned up once. The rearrangement joins TRBV10-1 to TRBJ2-2; D is ambiguous. The CDR3 is made up of 13 amino acids. V was cut by 6 bases and J by 3 bases, with 8 bases left in between. From germline, CDR1 is WNHNN and CDR2 SYGVQD (reference sequence). CDR3 bases: TGCGCCAGCAGGGAACCGCACACCGGGGAGCTGTTTTTT. Translated, it gives CASREPHTGELFF.

This clone has more than one count but fewer than ten. The chain carries TRBV19 and TRBJ2-3, with 8 bases aligning to TRBD2. Germline assignment: CDR1 LNHDA and CDR2 SQIVND (reference sequence). The junction had 17 bases not matched to a gene; V was cut back by 6 bases and J by 3 bases. The CDR3 consists of 18 residues. CDR3 loop: CASRRGGTGGRGTDTQYF. In nucleotides, the CDR3 is TGTGCCAGTAGGCGGGGCGGAACGGGGGGGAGAGGGACAGATACGCAGTATTTT.

The gene calls are TRBV6-8 and TRBJ1-5; possibly TRBD1 for D (5 bases). The length of the CDR3 is 14 residues. The germline CDR1 and CDR2 sequences are MNHGY and SAAAGT. V lost 5 bases and J 4 bases, leaving 12 bases between the germline ends. In DNA form, the CDR3 reads TGTGCCAGCAGTCCCATGACAGCAAATCAGCCCCAGCATTTT. Translation gives CASSPMTANQPQHF.

The CDR3 sequence: CASSSRDRGAYEQYF. The CDR3 nucleotides read TGTGCCAGCAGCTCCCGGGACAGGGGGGCCTACGAGCAGTACTTC. This chain connects TRBV11-3 to TRBJ2-7, with TRBD1 matching over 11 bases. Unmatched junction bases numbered 4, after V lost 4 bases and J lost 2 bases. Germline CDR1 is SGHNT and CDR2 is YENEEA. CDR3 size: 15 residues.

This clone was observed a handful of times. The J gene is TRBJ2-1, the V gene TRBV18, with a tentative D call TRBD2 (5 bases). Looked up from germline, CDR1 is KGHSH and CDR2 is LQKENI. This CDR3 is 15 amino acids long. V lost 1 base and J lost 0, with 7 bases in between. In DNA, the CDR3 is TGTGCCAGCTCACCACTCGGAGGCTCCTACAATGAGCAGTTCTTC. The encoded protein is CASSPLGGSYNEQFF.

This chain links TRBV30 with TRBJ1-1; the D gene is possibly TRBD1 (5 bases). There are 15 residues in the CDR3. Trimming pared 7 bases from V and 3 bases from J, leaving 21 bases between. Germline CDR1 reads GTSNPN; CDR2 reads SVGIG (reference sequence). In DNA, the CDR3 is TGTGCCTTCTTATCCCTCCAGGGATGGGACACTGAAGCTTTCTTT. It yields the protein CAFLSLQGWDTEAFF.

The chain employs TRBV29-1 and TRBJ2-1; 8 positions match TRBD2. Germline CDR1 reads SQVTM; CDR2 reads ANQGSEA. J gave up 4 bases and V 6 bases, and 8 bases lay outside the gene matches. The length of the CDR3 is 14 residues. CDR3 in amino acids: CSVDSSGLYNEQFF. As DNA, the CDR3 is TGCAGCGTGGACTCTAGCGGGTTATACAATGAGCAGTTCTTC.

The V call is TRBV9, the J call TRBJ2-1, with 10 bases aligning to TRBD2. Germline loops: CDR1 SGDLS, CDR2 YYNGEE. The CDR3 runs 16 residues. Trimming cost V 0 bases and J 5 bases; bases outside gene matches: 5. In DNA form, the CDR3 reads TGTGCCAGCAGCGTAGGGCCAGCGGGGGGGAACAATGAGCAGTTCTTC. Protein product: CASSVGPAGGNNEQFF.

The rearrangement links TRBV29-1 to TRBJ2-1; 9 bases are a match to TRBD2. The CDR3 contains 15 residues. V gave up 4 bases and J gave up 0 bases; unmatched junction bases: 4. Germline CDR1 SQVTM, CDR2 ANQGSEA. The DNA of the CDR3 is TGCAGCGTTGGATCAGCGGGGGGCTCCTACAATGAGCAGTTCTTC. This translates into CSVGSAGGSYNEQFF.

In its sample, this clone is medium-sized. In nucleotides, the CDR3 is TGTGCCAGCAGCCGCCGGGACACTCTCTCCTACGAGCAGTACTTC. This encodes CASSRRDTLSYEQYF. V gene TRBV11-3 combines with J gene TRBJ2-7, with D possibly matching TRBD1 (6 bases). The V gene lost 5 bases and the J gene lost 0 bases, with 14 bases spanning the gap. Germline CDR1 reads SGHNT; CDR2 reads YENEEA. The CDR3 loop spans 15 amino acids.

This clone has more than one count but fewer than ten. The J gene is TRBJ2-3, the V gene TRBV11-3; 10 nucleotides line up with TRBD2. With V trimmed by 4 bases and J by 0 bases, 4 bases remained unmatched. This CDR3 is 16 amino acids long. Looked up from germline, CDR1 is SGHNT and CDR2 is YENEEA. The CDR3 DNA reads TGTGCCAGCAGCTCCCGGACTAGCGGAAGCACAGATACGCAGTATTTT. Translated, it gives CASSSRTSGSTDTQYF.

J is TRBJ2-7 and V is TRBV28; D is possibly TRBD1 or TRBD2 (7 bases each). The germline CDR1 and CDR2 sequences are MDHEN and SYDVKM. Trimming stripped 7 bases from V and 5 bases from J, with 18 bases between. The CDR3 contains 14 residues. The CDR3, as DNA: TGTGCCAGCACCAGGGGGGGACGGGAAAACGAGCAGTACTTC. This encodes CASTRGGRENEQYF.

Here the CDR3 reads CASSTGVNTEAFF. The CDR3 bases are TGTGCTAGTTCGACAGGGGTTAACACTGAAGCTTTCTTT. V is TRBV12-5 and J is TRBJ1-1; TRBD1 matches 8 bases. The germline gives CDR1 LGHNT, CDR2 FRNRAP. CDR3 length equals 13 residues. With 8 bases clipped from V and 2 bases from J, the junction kept 4 bases outside the gene matches.

This clone is judged large. The chain links TRBV11-3 to TRBJ2-2; the match to TRBD2 covers 9 bases. This CDR3 is 15 amino acids long. The J segment lost 2 bases and the V segment lost 5 bases, leaving 3 bases of the junction unmatched. CDR1 is SGHNT, CDR2 YENEEA, per germline. The CDR3 DNA is TGTGCCAGCAGCGAGCGGGGGGCCAACACCGGGGAGCTGTTTTTT. Translation gives CASSERGANTGELFF.

On this clone itself: A read error may produce the germline difference seen at one junction end. The chain carries TRBV6-8 and TRBJ2-2; D could derive from TRBD1 or TRBD2 (6 bases each). The CDR3 is 13 amino acids. Germline assignment: CDR1 MNHGY and CDR2 SAAAGT. In DNA, the CDR3 is TGTGCCATCAGTGGGGGGCAGACCGGGGAGCTGTTTTTT. As protein: CAISGGQTGELFF.

This clone is termed medium-sized (0.01 to 0.1%). V and J are TRBV7-1 and TRBJ1-5, with D possibly matching TRBD1 (5 bases). TRBV7-1 qualifies as an ORF whose function is uncertain. The ends were cut back, 5 bases at V and 2 bases at J, with 7 bases in the middle. This CDR3 spans 13 amino acids. This CDR3 reads CASSETGNQPQHF. CDR3 coding DNA: TGTGCCAGCAGCGAGACAGGCAATCAGCCCCAGCATTTT.

This chain uses TRBV6-8 with TRBJ2-7; 7 bases map to TRBD1. Germline trimming cut 6 bases from V and 3 bases from J; bases unmatched to any gene: 8. From germline, CDR1 is MNHGY and CDR2 SAAAGT. The CDR3 has 14 amino acids. CDR3 sequence (DNA): TGTGCCAGCAGCCTCCGACAGGGTGGCTACGAGCAGTACTTC. This gives the protein CASSLRQGGYEQYF.